The sequence of this TCR beta chain was determined in a study of T-cell reconstitution after alpha-beta-depleted transplantation in children. Study results and limitations: At day 60, the high TCRbeta diversity found in some patients originated from recipient T cells and thymic progenitors that had survived. Most T-cell counts and diversity one year after the transplant came from T cells that were newly produced.

Molecular barcoding with unique molecular identifiers was used for the TCRbeta library. TCRdb re-derived calls from the PCR reads in MiXCR, one entry per CDR3 protein. The table lists about 5,000 distinct CDR3 sequences, around 7% of them singletons, with about 1.7% in the top ten. Trimming stripped 6 bases from V and 3 bases from J, with 6 bases between. This CDR3 comprises 11 residues. The V gene's germline CDR1 is MNHNY and CDR2 SVGAGI (reference sequence). This clonotype was seen repeatedly, ten times or more. Its antigen is as yet unknown. Material: PBMCs, mostly from graft donor cells, obtained 60 days after TCRalphabeta/CD19-depleted stem cell transplant. The chain is built from TRBV6-6 and TRBJ2-7; no definite D call. This TCR was recovered from a boy under three years old who had a stem cell transplant for SCID, so the T cells may come from the graft donor. DNA of the CDR3: TGTGCCAGCAGCCGAGGCTACGAGCAGTACTTC. As protein: CASSRGYEQYF.